The 23 T cell receptor beta chains listed next were all sequenced from one sample in a study of OX40 agonist ivuxolimab in advanced cancers. The assay was immunoSEQ multiplex PCR, and TCRdb's table has in-frame clones only and misses some. The sample has 95,000 to 150,000 clones, around 93% seen once. The sequencing here drew on CD4+ or CD8+ T cells sorted from blood, taken in a trial of the OX40 agonist ivuxolimab. The receptors were sampled from an adult with an advanced solid tumor such as melanoma, head and neck, liver or kidney cancer.

This chain links TRBV28 with TRBJ2-1, with D unclear. The CDR3 sequence is 13 residues long. The germline V gene encodes CDR1 MDHEN and CDR2 SYDVKM. The germline V and J ends were trimmed by 3 bases and 7 bases, with 10 bases remaining between them. CDR3 residues: CASSLETPNEQFF. The CDR3, as DNA: TGTGCCAGCAGTTTGGAAACTCCGAATGAGCAGTTCTTC.

The chain carries TRBV6-1 and TRBJ2-3; D might be TRBD2 (6 bases). CDR1 and CDR2 (germline): MNHNS, SASEGT. The CDR3 extends over 15 amino acids. V was clipped by 2 bases and J by 0 bases, with 9 bases between them. CDR3 nucleotide sequence: TGTGCCAGCAGTGAAATAGCGGCTAGCACAGATACGCAGTATTTT. It codes for CASSEIAASTDTQYF.

The chain recombines TRBV6-6 with TRBJ1-6, with a tentative D call TRBD1 (5 bases). V lost 0 bases and J lost 12, with 15 bases in between. Germline values: CDR1 MNHNY, CDR2 SVGAGI (reference sequence). This CDR3 comprises 15 residues. The CDR3 bases are TGTGCCAGCAGTTACTCACGGGATCTGGGGGGACCCCTCCACTTT. This sequence encodes CASSYSRDLGGPLHF.

The CDR3 region has the DNA TGTGCCAGCAGCCCCGCTGCCCCGGACAGGGTTCAGTTCTTC. It encodes CASSPAAPDRVQFF. This chain uses TRBV7-3 with TRBJ2-1, with TRBD1 matching 8 bases. Germline CDR1 and CDR2: SGHTA and FQGTGA. V dropped 5 bases and J dropped 13; count of bases not matched to a gene: 13. The CDR3 loop spans 14 amino acids.

The chain has TRBV20-1 and TRBJ2-5; D is undetermined. This CDR3 has 11 residues. Germline values: CDR1 DFQATT, CDR2 SNEGSKA (reference sequence). The V gene lost 4 bases and the J gene lost 2 bases, with 5 bases spanning the gap. CDR3 sequence: CSATLQETQYF. The CDR3 DNA follows: TGCAGTGCTACCTTACAAGAGACCCAGTACTTC.

V and J are TRBV6-6 and TRBJ1-3, with D possibly TRBD1 on 5 matching bases. Looked up from germline, CDR1 is MNHNY and CDR2 is SVGAGI (reference sequence). The CDR3 sequence is 15 residues long. V lost 8 bases, J lost 2 bases, and 16 bases lay in between. The DNA for the CDR3 is TGTGCCAGCCATACCCCGGGGCTTACTGGAAACACCATATATTTT. Translated: CASHTPGLTGNTIYF.

The CDR3 reads CASSDYEGPGSNQPQHF. DNA for the CDR3: TGTGCCAGCAGTGATTACGAGGGGCCGGGGAGCAATCAGCCCCAGCATTTT. The chain has TRBV2 and TRBJ1-5; maybe TRBD1 (5 bases). Germline V gene data show CDR1 as SNHLY and CDR2 as FYNNEI. This CDR3 spans 17 amino acids. The V end was cut by 3 bases, the J end by 1 base, with 16 bases between.

The chain couples TRBV2 to TRBJ1-3, with TRBD1 matching over 7 bases. V lost 1 base to trimming and J lost 2 bases; unmatched junction nucleotides: 5. The CDR3 is made up of 16 amino acids. Germline values: CDR1 SNHLY, CDR2 FYNNEI. The CDR3 loop is CASSEDTGETGNTIYF. The DNA of the CDR3 is TGTGCCAGCAGTGAAGATACAGGGGAGACTGGAAACACCATATATTTT.

This chain links TRBV7-3 with TRBJ2-2, with D hard to call. Looked up from germline, CDR1 is SGHTA and CDR2 is FQGTGA. The V and J ends lost 3 bases and 4 bases respectively, with 9 bases between them. The CDR3 covers 14 residues. The DNA for the CDR3 is TGTGCCAGCAGCTTTAGGTACGGCACCGGGGAGCTGTTTTTT. Its translation: CASSFRYGTGELFF.

The genes are TRBV29-1 and TRBJ2-2, with 7 positions matching TRBD1. Per germline, CDR1 SQVTM and CDR2 ANQGSEA. This CDR3 has 14 residues. Trimming at V came to 8 bases and at J to 5 bases, leaving 11 bases not matched to a gene. CDR3 in amino acids: CSSTGPFGTGELFF. DNA of the CDR3: TGCAGCTCGACAGGGCCTTTCGGAACCGGGGAGCTGTTTTTT.

V and J are TRBV10-3 and TRBJ1-2; TRBD1 matches at 9 bases. V lost 4 bases, J lost 3 bases, and 3 bases stayed unmatched. Germline V CDR1 and CDR2: ENHRY, SYGVKD. CDR3 size: 14 residues. CDR3 DNA: TGTGCCATCAGTGGGGGACAGGGTGACTATGGCTACACCTTC. It encodes CAISGGQGDYGYTF.

The chain combines TRBV5-1 with TRBJ2-7; D may be TRBD2 (5 bases). CDR1 and CDR2 from the germline V gene are SGHRS and YFSETQ. The CDR3 consists of 15 residues. Trimming pared 0 bases from V and 2 bases from J, leaving 12 bases between. The CDR3 DNA sequence: TGCGCCAGCAGCTTGGACAGCGGACCACCCTACGAGCAGTACTTC. This encodes CASSLDSGPPYEQYF.

The chain couples TRBV6-5 to TRBJ1-2; unclear D gene. Germline lookup yields CDR1 MNHEY and CDR2 SVGAGI. V dropped 0 bases and J dropped 3 bases, with 5 bases sitting between them. The CDR3 length is 13 residues. In DNA form, the CDR3 reads TGTGCCAGCAGTTACTCTGGCTACTATGGCTACACCTTC. Amino acids: CASSYSGYYGYTF.

The chain combines TRBV6-1 with TRBJ1-5; D gene unclear. Trimming took 2 bases from V and 9 from J, leaving 14 bases between them. Germline V CDR1 and CDR2: MNHNS, SASEGT. The CDR3 loop spans 14 amino acids. CDR3 DNA sequence: TGTGCCAGCAGTGAAAATTCAGCACCCGGGCCCCAGCATTTT. It codes for CASSENSAPGPQHF.

The V and J genes are TRBV7-9 and TRBJ1-4; D is ambiguous. The CDR3 has 13 residues. Germline CDR1 reads SEHNR; CDR2 reads FQNEAQ (reference sequence). V was cut by 10 bases and J by 8 bases, with 17 bases left in between. CDR3 sequence (DNA): TGTGCCAAGTCCAGGCCCGAGGGCGAAAAACTGTTTTTT. It yields the protein CAKSRPEGEKLFF.

The chain links TRBV9 to TRBJ2-7; 7 bases align to TRBD1. The CDR3 length is 13 residues. Per germline, CDR1 SGDLS and CDR2 YYNGEE. Trimming took 4 bases from V and 4 from J; bases not matched to a gene: 5. The CDR3 bases are TGTGCCAGCAGCCCTACGGGACAGTACGAGCAGTACTTC. It yields the protein CASSPTGQYEQYF.

V and J are TRBV4-3 and TRBJ2-3; D perhaps matches TRBD2 (5 bases). This CDR3 has 17 amino acids. V gave up 2 bases and J gave up 4 bases, with 19 bases separating them. Per the germline V gene, CDR1 is LGHNA and CDR2 is YSLEER. CDR3 coding DNA: TGCGCCAGCAGCCAAATCTCCCCCGGTGGGAGTGCAGATACGCAGTATTTT. Translation gives CASSQISPGGSADTQYF.

The CDR3 DNA follows: TGTGCCAGCAGTCCTGGACTAGCGGGGAATACGCAGTATTTT. Protein sequence: CASSPGLAGNTQYF. The chain recombines TRBV28 with TRBJ2-3, with 12 bases matching TRBD2. Germline values: CDR1 MDHEN, CDR2 SYDVKM. The ends lost 5 bases at V and 7 bases at J; junction bases unmatched: 4. CDR3 size: 14 residues. Using reference TRBV28 and TRBJ2-3 for the parts outside the CDR3, the full variable domain is DVKVTQSSRYLVKRTGEKVFLECVQDMDHENMFWYRQDPGLGLRLIYFSYDVKMKEKGDIPEGYSVSREKKERFSLILESASTNQTSMYLCASSPGLAGNTQYFGPGTRLTVL.

This chain uses TRBV28 with TRBJ2-5; 10 positions agree with TRBD2. This CDR3 region has 19 residues. Trimming took 3 bases from V and 2 from J; bases not matched to a gene: 15. Per the germline V gene, CDR1 is MDHEN and CDR2 is SYDVKM. CDR3 nucleotide sequence: TGTGCCAGCAGTTTTCGCTTGGGGAGTAGCGGGGGGCTGCAAGAGACCCAGTACTTC. Its protein is CASSFRLGSSGGLQETQYF.

By frequency in the sample, this clone is medium-sized (0.01 to 0.1%). The chain uses TRBV11-2 and TRBJ1-5, with no clear D. CDR1 and CDR2 from the germline V gene are SGHAT and FQNNGV. V was shortened by 4 bases and J by 2 bases, with 12 bases between the two germline ends. The CDR3 is made up of 15 amino acids. The CDR3 bases are TGTGCCAGCAGCTCTTTGGATGGTGGCAATCAGCCCCAGCATTTT. Encoded protein: CASSSLDGGNQPQHF.

The chain has TRBV6-1 and TRBJ1-2; D may be TRBD1 (5 bases). The CDR3 loop spans 16 amino acids. Germline CDR1 is MNHNS and CDR2 is SASEGT. V lost 2 bases and J lost 7, with 20 bases in between. The CDR3 sequence: CASSEWGQGLTSGYTF. In nucleotides, the CDR3 is TGTGCCAGCAGTGAATGGGGCCAGGGTTTAACGTCTGGCTACACCTTC.

This chain links TRBV4-2 with TRBJ1-2, with D uncertain. V lost 5 bases and J 8 bases, leaving 15 bases between the germline ends. The CDR3 has 13 residues. Germline loops: CDR1 LGHNA, CDR2 YNFKEQ. The CDR3 nucleotides are TGTGCCAGCAGCGACGGGCGGTCATGGGGCTACACCTTC. Its protein product is CASSDGRSWGYTF.

J is TRBJ1-3 and V is TRBV9; D is uncertain. CDR3 size: 14 residues. CDR1 SGDLS and CDR2 YYNGEE come from the germline V gene. Trimming took off 1 base at V and 0 bases at J, with 5 bases between the two ends. CDR3 residues: CASSVLSSGNTIYF. CDR3 DNA: TGTGCCAGCAGCGTACTGAGCTCTGGAAACACCATATATTTT.